The 31 T cell receptor beta chains given below trace back to one sample, sequenced in a study of blood T cell repertoires in COVID-19. Data came from immunoSEQ multiplex PCR; TCRdb stores just in-frame clones and leaves some out. The sample shows 230,000 or so clones, around four fifths of them seen only once. Sequenced material: peripheral blood. All receptors come from a man aged 30 to 39 with active or convalescent COVID-19.

V gene TRBV11-2 combines with J gene TRBJ2-3; 8 bases match TRBD2. The CDR3 is made up of 16 amino acids. Germline CDR1 and CDR2: SGHAT and FQNNGV. Trimming removed 1 base from V and 1 base from J; junction bases left unmatched: 4. This CDR3 is CASSLGAGGGTDTQYF. The DNA for the CDR3 is TGTGCCAGCAGCTTAGGGGCGGGAGGTGGCACAGATACGCAGTATTTT.

This clone was recorded once. V is TRBV7-2 and J is TRBJ1-6; perhaps TRBD1 as D (5 bases). Trimming removed 5 bases at V and 10 bases at J, with 15 bases between. Looked up from germline, CDR1 is SGHTA and CDR2 is FQGNSA. There are 14 residues in the CDR3. The DNA of the CDR3 is TGTGCCAGCAGCCCAGACAGATCCCGGTCACCCCTCCACTTT. It specifies CASSPDRSRSPLHF. The variable domain in full, with the rest retrieved from reference TRBV7-2 and TRBJ1-6, is GAGVSQSPSNKVTEKGKDVELRCDPISGHTALYWYRQSLGQGLEFLIYFQGNSAPDKSGLPSDRFSAERTGGSVSTLTIQRTQQEDSAVYLCASSPDRSRSPLHFGNGTRLTVT.

V usage is TRBV6-2 or TRBV6-3 and J usage is TRBJ2-2, with 9 bases that match TRBD2. With 5 bases clipped from V and 4 bases from J, the junction kept 5 bases outside the gene matches. Per germline, CDR1 MNHEY and CDR2 SVGEGT. The CDR3 loop spans 15 amino acids. The CDR3 DNA reads as TGTGCCAGCAGTAGGTCTAGCGGGACCACCGGGGAGCTGTTTTTT. It is translated as CASSRSSGTTGELFF.

This clone appeared once. The genes are TRBV3-1 (or the pseudogene TRBV3-2) and TRBJ2-5, with 9 bases that match TRBD2. Per the germline V gene, CDR1 is LGHDT and CDR2 is YNNKEL (reference sequence). The V and J ends lost 1 base and 5 bases, in that order; junction bases with no gene match: 8. The CDR3 consists of 16 residues. The CDR3 region is CASSQASGGNVETQYF. The CDR3, as DNA: TGTGCCAGCAGCCAAGCCAGCGGGGGGAACGTGGAGACCCAGTACTTC.

J is TRBJ2-3 and V is TRBV6-1; D call uncertain. The CDR3 is made up of 13 amino acids. CDR1 and CDR2 from the germline V gene are MNHNS and SASEGT. Trimming took off 2 bases at V and 9 bases at J, with 12 bases between the two ends. The CDR3 region is CASSEKISLTQYF. The CDR3 DNA reads TGTGCCAGCAGTGAAAAAATCTCCCTCACGCAGTATTTT.

The V call is TRBV19, the J call TRBJ2-2, with D uncertain. Trimming removed 7 bases from V and 0 bases from J, with 9 bases in between. Per the germline V gene, CDR1 is LNHDA and CDR2 is SQIVND (reference sequence). This CDR3 is built from 14 residues. CDR3 coding DNA: TGTGCCAGTAACCCATACACGAACACCGGGGAGCTGTTTTTT. Amino acids: CASNPYTNTGELFF.

This sequence joins TRBV28 and TRBJ1-3; D is undetermined. Trimming shortened V by 2 bases and J by 2 bases, and 16 bases separated the two germline ends. Germline V gene data show CDR1 as MDHEN and CDR2 as SYDVKM. CDR3 size: 17 residues. The CDR3 coding sequence is TGTGCCAGCAGTTTACAGCCCGCGGGCGATCCTGGAAACACCATATATTTT. This encodes CASSLQPAGDPGNTIYF.

V is TRBV11-2 and J is TRBJ1-1, with TRBD1 identical over 7 bases. The CDR3 consists of 15 residues. Germline loops: CDR1 SGHAT, CDR2 FQNNGV. V gave up 4 bases and J gave up 4 bases; unmatched junction bases: 9. CDR3 in DNA: TGTGCCAGCAGCTCCCAACAGGGGATGGGCACTGAAGCTTTCTTT. Its translation: CASSSQQGMGTEAFF.

The V and J genes are TRBV7-9 and TRBJ2-7, with 10 bases fitting TRBD2. V lost 4 bases and J lost 7; bases outside the gene matches: 10. The CDR3 totals 15 residues. Germline lookup yields CDR1 SEHNR and CDR2 FQNEAQ (reference sequence). The CDR3 region has the DNA TGTGCCAGCAGCTCGAGGACTAGCGGCGCTGGGGAGCAGTACTTC. Translated, it gives CASSSRTSGAGEQYF. Drawing the rest from reference TRBV7-9 and TRBJ2-7, the complete variable domain is DTGVSQNPRHKITKRGQNVTFRCDPISEHNRLYWYRQTLGQGPEFLTYFQNEAQLEKSRLLSDRFSAERPKGSFSTLEIQRTEQGDSAMYLCASSSRTSGAGEQYFGPGTRLTVT.

The V call is TRBV18, the J call TRBJ1-1; maybe TRBD1 (6 bases). Germline CDR1 reads KGHSH; CDR2 reads LQKENI. CDR3 size: 16 residues. Trimming left V 8 bases short and J 2 bases short, with 21 bases between. CDR3: CASAATKGVTNTEAFF. Here the CDR3 DNA reads TGTGCCAGCGCTGCAACCAAGGGGGTAACCAACACTGAAGCTTTCTTT.

This clone has more than one count but fewer than ten. The gene calls are TRBV5-1 and TRBJ1-3; D not certain. The V gene's germline CDR1 is SGHRS and CDR2 YFSETQ. This CDR3 comprises 15 residues. Trimming stripped 4 bases from V and 0 bases from J, with 11 bases between. Here the CDR3 reads CASSADGDSGNTIYF. For the CDR3, the DNA is TGCGCCAGCAGCGCCGACGGGGACTCTGGAAACACCATATATTTT. Supplemented by reference TRBV5-1 and TRBJ1-3, the full variable domain reads KAGVTQTPRYLIKTRGQQVTLSCSPISGHRSVSWYQQTPGQGLQFLFEYFSETQRNKGNFPGRFSGRQFSNSRSEMNVSTLELGDSALYLCASSADGDSGNTIYFGEGSWLTVV.

V and J are TRBV5-1 and TRBJ1-1; D is undetermined. Trimming left V 0 bases short and J 0 bases short, with 15 bases between. In germline, CDR1 is SGHRS, CDR2 YFSETQ. CDR3 length: 17 residues. The CDR3, as DNA: TGCGCCAGCAGCTTGGGTCTCCCGTATGGCATGAACACTGAAGCTTTCTTT. It codes for CASSLGLPYGMNTEAFF.

The chain uses TRBV7-9 and TRBJ1-1, with 8 bases that match TRBD1. The CDR3 is 14 residues long. Germline V gene sequence: CDR1 SEHNR, CDR2 FQNEAQ (reference sequence). V dropped 7 bases and J dropped 1; count of bases not matched to a gene: 5. DNA for the CDR3: TGTGCCAGCACCCCAGGGGGCCCGAACACTGAAGCTTTCTTT. It translates to CASTPGGPNTEAFF.

The chain uses TRBV12-5 and TRBJ1-1; D ambiguous. Germline loops: CDR1 LGHNT, CDR2 FRNRAP. The CDR3 loop spans 13 amino acids. Deletions cut 6 bases from V and 4 bases from J, with 12 bases between. The CDR3 DNA reads TGTGCTAGTGGCCCGGGAGGGTTCACTGAAGCTTTCTTT. Protein: CASGPGGFTEAFF.

This chain links TRBV24-1 with TRBJ1-5; 7 bases match TRBD1. After removal of 8 bases from V and 9 bases from J, the junction contained 21 bases not matched to a gene. The germline V gene has CDR1 KGHDR and CDR2 SFDVKD. CDR3 length: 17 amino acids. The CDR3 sequence: CATKIYSGTVPSGPQHF. Here the CDR3 DNA reads TGTGCCACCAAAATCTATTCCGGGACAGTACCTTCTGGGCCCCAGCATTTT.

This clone showed up just once. V is TRBV19 and J is TRBJ2-1; possibly TRBD2 for D (5 bases). The germline V gene has CDR1 LNHDA and CDR2 SQIVND (reference sequence). With 2 bases removed from V and 7 bases from J, the gap between germline ends came to 18 bases. The CDR3 consists of 16 residues. CDR3 sequence (DNA): TGTGCCAGTAGTATAATACCGGTGGGCGGGTCTAATGAGCAGTTCTTC. This sequence encodes CASSIIPVGGSNEQFF.

The rearrangement uses TRBV7-2 and TRBJ1-2; weak D call: TRBD1 (5 bases). The germline CDR1 and CDR2 sequences are SGHTA and FQGNSA. Trimming stripped 4 bases from V and 8 bases from J, with 14 bases between. The CDR3 extends over 13 amino acids. CDR3 nucleotides: TGTGCCAGCAGCTCAGGCGGGGGAAAAGGCTACACCTTC. Amino acid sequence: CASSSGGGKGYTF.

The rearrangement uses TRBV19 and TRBJ1-1; D is undetermined. Looked up from germline, CDR1 is LNHDA and CDR2 is SQIVND (reference sequence). Trimming removed 1 base from V and 11 bases from J, with 14 bases in between. This CDR3 contains 13 residues. The CDR3 loop is CASSIVTGDSAFF. The CDR3 bases are TGTGCCAGTAGTATAGTAACCGGTGATTCGGCTTTCTTT.

The chain has TRBV24-1 and TRBJ1-1; D is perhaps TRBD1 (5 bases). Germline loops: CDR1 KGHDR, CDR2 SFDVKD. CDR3 length equals 12 residues. Trimming removed 7 bases at V and 6 bases at J, with 11 bases between. CDR3 DNA sequence: TGTGCCACCAGGGGGGAGGGCCCTGAAGCTTTCTTT. Translated, it gives CATRGEGPEAFF.

This sequence joins TRBV5-4 and TRBJ1-2; no reliable D call. V lost 4 bases to trimming and J lost 8 bases, with 15 bases between them. The CDR3 is 13 amino acids. Germline loops: CDR1 SGHNT, CDR2 YYREEE (reference sequence). The CDR3 spells CASSGVWGGGYTF. The CDR3 coding sequence is TGTGCCAGCAGCGGGGTTTGGGGAGGCGGCTACACCTTC. Combining the CDR3 with reference TRBV5-4 and TRBJ1-2 gives the whole variable domain ETGVTQSPTHLIKTRGQQVTLRCSSQSGHNTVSWYQQALGQGPQFIFQYYREEENGRGNFPPRFSGLQFPNYSSELNVNALELDDSALYLCASSGVWGGGYTFGSGTRLTVV.

This clone occurred many times. The chain recombines TRBV3-1 (or the pseudogene TRBV3-2) with TRBJ2-4, with TRBD1 matching 7 bases. CDR3 length equals 18 residues. Unmatched junction bases numbered 11, after V lost 3 bases and J lost 0 bases. CDR1 is LGHDT and CDR2 is YNNKEL in the germline V gene (reference sequence). CDR3 nucleotide sequence: TGTGCCAGCAGCCACATCTCCGACAGGGACCTAGCCAAAAACATTCAGTACTTC. Protein sequence: CASSHISDRDLAKNIQYF.

The chain is built from TRBV18 and TRBJ2-3; D is uncertain. The V gene lost 5 bases and the J gene lost 3 bases, with 6 bases spanning the gap. CDR1 is KGHSH, CDR2 LQKENI, per germline. This CDR3 spans 12 amino acids. The CDR3 loop is CASSYRTDTQYF. DNA of the CDR3: TGTGCCAGCTCATACCGGACAGATACGCAGTATTTT.

This clone was detected only a few times. V and J are TRBV30 and TRBJ2-6; 7 nucleotides line up with TRBD1. The germline CDR1 and CDR2 sequences are GTSNPN and SVGIG (reference sequence). With 2 bases clipped from V and 4 bases from J, the junction kept 2 bases outside the gene matches. The CDR3 length is 14 residues. Written as DNA, the CDR3 is TGTGCCTGGAGTAAGGGGGCAGGGGCCAACGTCCTGACTTTC. It translates to CAWSKGAGANVLTF.

The chain employs TRBV5-1 and TRBJ2-7; D gene ambiguous. The CDR3 has 14 residues. Germline assignment: CDR1 SGHRS and CDR2 YFSETQ. V was cut by 5 bases and J by 0 bases, with 12 bases left in between. CDR3 residues: CASRGSTSSYEQYF. The CDR3 DNA reads TGCGCCAGCAGGGGCAGTACGAGCTCCTACGAGCAGTACTTC.

The CDR3 sequence: CSAGTGPGNIQYF. CDR3 nucleotide sequence: TGCAGCGCAGGGACAGGGCCAGGGAACATTCAGTACTTC. The chain combines TRBV29-1 with TRBJ2-4, with TRBD1 matching over 9 bases. Germline values: CDR1 SQVTM, CDR2 ANQGSEA. The junction had 8 bases not matched to a gene; V was cut back by 7 bases and J by 7 bases. This CDR3 comprises 13 residues.

The V call is TRBV3-1 (or the pseudogene TRBV3-2), the J call TRBJ1-5; D is uncertain. V was pared by 0 bases and J by 4 bases, with 4 bases between. Germline lookup yields CDR1 LGHDT and CDR2 YNNKEL (reference sequence). The CDR3 consists of 13 residues. The CDR3 DNA is TGTGCCAGCAGCCAAGAACTGAATCAGCCCCAGCATTTT. Translated, it gives CASSQELNQPQHF.

The gene calls are TRBV18 and TRBJ2-1, with 8 bases that match TRBD1. V shed 4 bases and J 6 bases; nucleotides not matched to a gene: 8. From germline, CDR1 is KGHSH and CDR2 LQKENI. The CDR3 is made up of 15 amino acids. CDR3 region: CASSLTGASFNEQFF. CDR3 bases: TGTGCCAGCTCACTGACAGGGGCGAGTTTCAATGAGCAGTTCTTC.

The chain carries TRBV30 and TRBJ1-4, with unresolved D. The V and J ends lost 4 bases and 8 bases respectively, with 17 bases between them. Per the germline V gene, CDR1 is GTSNPN and CDR2 is SVGIG (reference sequence). The CDR3 totals 14 residues. The CDR3 loop is CAWKPWPIGEKLFF. Here the CDR3 DNA reads TGTGCCTGGAAACCTTGGCCCATCGGGGAAAAACTGTTTTTT. The variable domain in full, completed from reference TRBV30 and TRBJ1-4, reads SQTIHQWPATLVQPVGSPLSLECTVEGTSNPNLYWYRQAAGRGLQLLFYSVGIGQISSEVPQNLSASRPQDRQFILSSKKLLLSDSGFYLCAWKPWPIGEKLFFGSGTQLSVL.

This chain joins TRBV2 and TRBJ1-3; D may be TRBD1 (6 bases). The CDR3 sequence is 12 residues long. The V and J ends lost 6 bases and 9 bases respectively, with 12 bases between them. Germline lookup yields CDR1 SNHLY and CDR2 FYNNEI. The CDR3 coding sequence is TGTGCCAGCAGCCACAGGGTGAGCACCATATATTTT. This gives the protein CASSHRVSTIYF.

This chain uses TRBV6-2 or TRBV6-3 with TRBJ1-4; D may be TRBD1 (5 bases). The germline CDR1 and CDR2 sequences are MNHEY and SVGEGT. The ends were cut back, 6 bases at V and 0 bases at J, with 17 bases in the middle. The length of the CDR3 is 17 residues. The CDR3 sequence: CASSRERRGTTNEKLFF. The CDR3 region has the DNA TGTGCCAGCAGCAGGGAGAGGAGGGGAACAACTAATGAAAAACTGTTTTTT.

This clone was counted once. The rearrangement uses TRBV5-4 and TRBJ2-2; D gene unclear. Germline CDR1 reads SGHNT; CDR2 reads YYREEE (reference sequence). Trimming shortened V by 0 bases and J by 1 base, and 7 bases separated the two germline ends. CDR3 size: 15 residues. CDR3 nucleotide sequence: TGTGCCAGCAGCTTGGATCCCCAGAACACCGGGGAGCTGTTTTTT. It translates to CASSLDPQNTGELFF.